This T cell receptor (beta chain) was retrieved from a study of blood T cells in healthy people across ages. A second roughly 6 to 11 cycle PCR used barcoded and J-beta primers. Sequencing recovered at least 3 million CDR3-containing paired-end reads from each sample. In TCRdb, the 5' RACE reads were re-called with MiXCR into one record per CDR3 protein. There are roughly 550,000 distinct CDR3 sequences in the sample; about 24% occur only once, and just under 9% lies in the top ten. V lost 5 bases, J lost 1 base, and 10 bases stayed unmatched. This CDR3 spans 16 amino acids. Germline V gives CDR1 SEHNR, CDR2 FQNEAQ (reference sequence). These same records also appear under a second study, on T cells of mothers and their children.

The chain recombines TRBV7-9 with TRBJ1-1; 7 positions agree with TRBD1. What was sequenced was blood. The TCR comes from a boy under 18 in good health. The CDR3 reads CASSPRPTGKNTEAFF. The CDR3 coding sequence is TGTGCCAGCAGCCCCAGACCGACAGGGAAGAACACTGAAGCTTTCTTT. The full variable domain, in which reference TRBV7-9 and TRBJ1-1 provide the parts outside the CDR3, is DTGVSQNPRHKITKRGQNVTFRCDPISEHNRLYWYRQTLGQGPEFLTYFQNEAQLEKSRLLSDRFSAERPKGSFSTLEIQRTEQGDSAMYLCASSPRPTGKNTEAFFGQGTRLTVV.